This TCR beta chain was documented in a study of cytomegalovirus exposure and HLA in healthy donors. The wider study: Genotyping showed about 80% of 398 donors falling in the Caucasian-associated ancestry cluster.

The donors, nominally healthy at sampling, likely had unrecorded immune exposures. The CDR3 extends over 14 amino acids. V gave up 5 bases and J gave up 7 bases; unmatched junction bases: 8. Germline V lookup: CDR1 PRHDT, CDR2 FYEKMQ (reference sequence). A note on this clone: Its antigen is not known.

The PCR used 60 Vbeta and 13 Jbeta primers. Sequenced by immunoSEQ multiplex PCR; TCRdb stores in-frame clones only, minus some. In the table there are 250,000 to 350,000 clones, 86% of which are singletons. Study-wide results and limits: The study assumed roughly uniform donor sequencing depth for presence/absence analyses.

The chain recombines TRBV13 with TRBJ2-1; 7 bases fit TRBD2. This sequence was found in a man aged 35 to 55 in good health and CMV-seropositive. The source material was PBMCs. The CDR3 loop reads CASSPRGGRNEQFF. DNA of the CDR3: TGTGCCAGCAGCCCAAGGGGCGGGAGAAATGAGCAGTTCTTC.